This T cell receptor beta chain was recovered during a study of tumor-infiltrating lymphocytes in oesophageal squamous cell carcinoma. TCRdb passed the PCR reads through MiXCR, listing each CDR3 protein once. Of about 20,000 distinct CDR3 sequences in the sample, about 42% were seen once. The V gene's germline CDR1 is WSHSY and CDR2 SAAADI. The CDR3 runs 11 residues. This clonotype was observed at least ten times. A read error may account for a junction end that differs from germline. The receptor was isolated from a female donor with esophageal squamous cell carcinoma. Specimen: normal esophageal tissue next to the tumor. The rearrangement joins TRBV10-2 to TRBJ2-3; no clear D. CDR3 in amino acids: CASSDETSMGF. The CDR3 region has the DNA TGCGCCAGCAGTGACGAGACCTCCATGGGGTTT.